This TCR beta chain emerged from a study of CD8 T cells in Susac syndrome (dated by TCRdb to the late 2010s). Concerning the study at large: Among the Susac syndrome patients who were sequenced, clinically active disease was present in six and clinical remission was observed in fewer than 10. At blood withdrawal, Susac syndrome patients were either therapy-naive, taking corticosteroids (in some cases with IVIg as well), or taking IVIg alone. The study used repertoire sequencing to test whether antigen drove CD8+ T cell activation and differentiation in Susac syndrome. CD8+ T cell repertoire clonality was compared between some 12 healthy donors, approximately 14 Susac syndrome patients and around 15 multiple sclerosis patients. Study-level results and caveats: Susac syndrome CD8+ repertoires showed clonal expansion, highest in CD8+ TEMRA cells and greater in clinically active than remitting patients. Around 15 Susac-specific public clones were identified in the total CD8+ repertoire, and a few Susac-specific public clones were identified in the CD8+ TEMRA repertoire. The study acknowledged that relatively few individuals were included in the TCR sequencing and HLA analysis.

High-throughput TCR beta sequencing profiled peripheral blood CD8+ and CD4+ T cells from healthy donors, Susac syndrome patients and multiple sclerosis patients. Susac syndrome patients met recently defined diagnostic criteria for definite or probable disease. Bulk CD8+ and CD4+ T cells were purified magnetically by negative isolation, whereas CD8+ TEMRA cells were enriched by FACS. Blood was collected in EDTA tubes and processed within 24 hours, with PBMCs isolated through density gradient centrifugation. PBMCs intended for TCR sequencing were frozen in liquid nitrogen and were later thawed in a 37 degrees C water bath. The sorted or isolated CD4+, CD8+ and CD8+ TEMRA cells reached a purity of at least 90%. Details on this clonotype: There is no known antigen for this receptor. A junction end diverges from the germline sequence, so it may reflect a read error.

The CDR3 spans 11 residues, from the cysteine through the phenylalanine. Kept here is only the CDR3 DNA, which spans 33 bases and is read in frame from base 1. In the germline V gene (reference sequence), CDR1 corresponds to DFQATT and CDR2 to SNEGSKA. RNA was extracted with the RNeasy kit and about 0.5 to 1 ug was reverse transcribed using random hexamers. The immunoSEQ multiplex PCR assay, which covers 54 Vbeta and 13 Jbeta segments, was used to amplify TCR beta CDR3 regions. Bias from PCR amplification was corrected by using a synthetic template baseline for primer optimization and for computational correction. On the authors' methods: Reads were annotated to V, D and J genes according to IMGT and were analyzed with immunoSEQ Analyzer, with only productive sequences retained. Clonality was computed as one minus Shannon entropy normalized by log2 of the number of productive unique sequences. For each patient and control, public and private clones were evaluated among the 100 most prevalent clones. Clones were defined as Susac-specific if absent from the healthy and MS cohorts, from approximately 1,100 published viral clones and from other ImmuneACCESS disease sequences. TCRdb applied fastp at Q25 and MiXCR to the public reads, then kept only in-frame beta chains. Rows are combined by CDR3 protein, so each entry shows the most common genes and DNA. These V and J calls are TCRdb output, not the study's own analysis. The sample profile shows about 110,000 distinct CDR3 sequences; 94% of them were found once. About 0.41% of the sample lies in the top ten.

Input material: CD8+ T cells from PBMCs. This clonotype was sampled from a human donor with Susac syndrome. Recombination connected TRBV20-1 to TRBJ2-5; the D gene is perhaps TRBD1, on 5 matching bases. The DNA sequence is as follows: TGCAGTGCTAGAAACGCAGGGCTTGCTAACTTC. The encoded protein is CSARNAGLANF.